These T cell receptor beta chains were read from a single sample in a study of blood T cells in healthy people across ages. TCRdb independently ran MiXCR on the 5' RACE reads; one entry per CDR3 protein. The table has approximately 730,000 distinct CDR3 sequences, 43% seen once. The sequencing sample was made of blood. These receptors were collected from a woman in her sixties or seventies in good health. The CDR3 runs from the conserved cysteine through the conserved F or W. The D gene is left open where the match is weak. Rows give clone size only sometimes, using once, few, many, or a class for an expanded clone.

J,size,V,D,DNA,CDR3
TRBJ1-1,-,TRBV20-1,TRBD1,TGCAGTGCTAGTCCTCGACCAGGGGGGGCTTTCTTT,CSASPRPGGAFF
TRBJ2-2,few,TRBV12-3/TRBV12-4,-,TGTGCCTGTACAGGGCCCACCGGGGAGCTGTTTTTT,CACTGPTGELFF
TRBJ2-1,many,TRBV6-1,TRBD1,TGTGCCAGCAGGAGACAGGGTGGGGATGAGCAGTTCTTC,CASRRQGGDEQFF
TRBJ1-6,-,TRBV20-1,-,TGCAGTGCTAGGACAGCCTATAATTCACCCCTCCACTTT,CSARTAYNSPLHF
TRBJ1-5,few,TRBV6-2/TRBV6-3,-,TGTGCCAGCAGTTACGCAGGGGGCAATCAGCCCCAGCATTTT,CASSYAGGNQPQHF
TRBJ2-7,-,TRBV9,TRBD2,TGTGCCAGCAGCGTAGCTGCGGGAGAGCACTACGAGCAGTACTTC,CASSVAAGEHYEQYF
TRBJ2-2,-,TRBV6-2/TRBV6-3,TRBD1,TGTGCCAGCAGTTACGGGACAGGGTACACCGGGGAGCTGTTTTTT,CASSYGTGYTGELFF
TRBJ2-3,-,TRBV6-2/TRBV6-3,-,TGTGCCAGCAGTTTTCAGCCGGGCGGGAGCACAGATACGCAGTATTTT,CASSFQPGGSTDTQYF
TRBJ2-5,-,TRBV5-1,-,TGCGCCAGCAGCTTGAACCCCACCGACTGGCAAGAGACCCAGTACTTC,CASSLNPTDWQETQYF
TRBJ2-3,many,TRBV7-2,TRBD1,TGTGCCAGCAGCCCAAGGACAGGGGGCATCACAGATACGCAGTATTTT,CASSPRTGGITDTQYF
TRBJ2-7,many,TRBV6-6,-,TGTGCCAGCAGCCCAGGGGTGAGGTACGAGCAGTACTTC,CASSPGVRYEQYF
TRBJ2-1,few,TRBV6-2/TRBV6-3,TRBD2,TGTGCCAGCAGTTACTCCACTAGCGGGCGTGAATTGGCGGATGAGCAGTTCTTC,CASSYSTSGRELADEQFF
TRBJ2-6,few,TRBV3-1,-,TGTGCCAGCAGCCGGACAAATGTCTCTGGGGCCAACGTCCTGACTTTC,CASSRTNVSGANVLTF
TRBJ2-1,many,TRBV4-3,-,TGCGCCAGCAGCTCCTGGAACAATGAGCAGTTCTTC,CASSSWNNEQFF
TRBJ2-7,-,TRBV12-3/TRBV12-4,TRBD2,TGTGCCAGCAGCCCTCTCCCGGGAGGGCCAAAGGTGGAGCAGTACTTC,CASSPLPGGPKVEQYF
TRBJ2-6,many,TRBV6-6,-,TGTGCCAGCAGTTGGGTCGGGGGATCTGGGGCCAACGTCCTGACTTTC,CASSWVGGSGANVLTF
TRBJ1-2,few,TRBV14,TRBD1,TGTGCCAGCAGCCAAGTTGGTACAGGGGGTGACGGCTACACCTTC,CASSQVGTGGDGYTF
TRBJ2-1,-,TRBV29-1,TRBD2,TGCAGCGTTGTCGTGGGGGGGGACAATGAGCAGTTCTTC,CSVVVGGDNEQFF
TRBJ2-7,-,TRBV5-1,TRBD1,TGCGCCAGCAGCTTCGGAGCAGGGGGCGCGGTAAGCTCCTACGAGCAGTACTTC,CASSFGAGGAVSSYEQYF
TRBJ1-4,few,TRBV5-1,TRBD1,TGCGCCAGCAGCATCCCAGGGGGAGAAACTAATGAAAAACTGTTTTTT,CASSIPGGETNEKLFF
TRBJ2-7,-,TRBV6-5,TRBD2,TGTGCCAGCAGTCACGAGACTAGCGGGGGGTACGAGCAGTACTTC,CASSHETSGGYEQYF
TRBJ1-2,many,TRBV6-5,TRBD1,TGTGCCAGCAGGCAATCCGGGACAGGCTATGGCTACACCTTC,CASRQSGTGYGYTF
TRBJ2-7,few,TRBV9,TRBD2,TGTGCCAGCAGCCCTAGGACTAGCGGGAACAACGAGCAGTACTTC,CASSPRTSGNNEQYF
TRBJ2-3,many,TRBV20-1,TRBD1,TGCAGTGCTCCCGGGACAGGGATGGCGGATACGCAGTATTTT,CSAPGTGMADTQYF
TRBJ2-6,-,TRBV7-9,-,TGTGCCAGCAACTTCCGCTCTGGGGCCAACGTCCTGACTTTC,CASNFRSGANVLTF
TRBJ2-1,-,TRBV6-5,-,TGTGCCAGCAGTTACGTGTCCGGCGATGAGCAGTTCTTC,CASSYVSGDEQFF
TRBJ1-1,-,TRBV7-9,-,TGTGCCAGCAGCTTAGGTCAGGGTCTTTCGTCTGAAGCTTTCTTT,CASSLGQGLSSEAFF
TRBJ2-3,few,TRBV7-2,-,TGTGCCAGCAGCTTTGTAGGGGCAGATACGCAGTATTTT,CASSFVGADTQYF
TRBJ2-1,-,TRBV20-1,TRBD2,TGCAGTGCTAGAGATCTAGGGCGGGGGGGCCGAGGGCAGTTCTTC,CSARDLGRGGRGQFF
TRBJ2-3,once,TRBV21-1,-,TGTGCCAGCAGCAAAGTGGGGACTAGCGGGTTAACAGATACGCAGTATTTT,CASSKVGTSGLTDTQYF
TRBJ2-7,-,TRBV30,-,TGTGCCTGGAGTCCCGGGGGCGCGGGATCCTACGAGCAGTACTTC,CAWSPGGAGSYEQYF
TRBJ2-4,few,TRBV28,-,TGTGCCAGCAGTTCGACTAGATACGCAAACATTCAGTACTTC,CASSSTRYANIQYF
TRBJ1-1,-,TRBV27,-,TGTGCCAGCAGTTTATCAAGGGGGACTAACACTGAAGCTTTCTTT,CASSLSRGTNTEAFF
TRBJ1-4,-,TRBV25-1,-,TGTGCCAGCAGTGAAGTCAAGGGGGGAAATGAAAAACTGTTTTTT,CASSEVKGGNEKLFF
TRBJ2-7,-,TRBV2,-,TGTGCCAGCAGTGAAGCCCTTAGTGGGGAGCAGTACTTC,CASSEALSGEQYF
TRBJ2-7,-,TRBV3-1,-,TGTGCCAGCAGCCAACCGAGCTCCTACAATGAGCAGTACTTC,CASSQPSSYNEQYF
TRBJ2-7,-,TRBV7-9,-,TGTGCCAGCAGCGGGATTGCCAGCTCCTACGAGCAGTACTTC,CASSGIASSYEQYF
TRBJ2-2,few,TRBV12-3/TRBV12-4,TRBD2,TGTGCCAGCACAACTAGCGGGGGGCTTGGCACCGGGGAGCTGTTTTTT,CASTTSGGLGTGELFF
TRBJ1-5,-,TRBV12-3/TRBV12-4,TRBD1,TGTGCCAGCAACATTATGATCGGAACGGACAGGGGCTATAGCAATCAGCCCCAGCATTTT,CASNIMIGTDRGYSNQPQHF
TRBJ1-2,few,TRBV10-3,-,TGTGCCATCAGTGTCGGACGGGGGGCTGGTGGCTACACCTTC,CAISVGRGAGGYTF
TRBJ1-2,many,TRBV6-2/TRBV6-3,TRBD1,TGTGCCAGCAGTTGGACGACAGGGCTGGGCTACACCTTC,CASSWTTGLGYTF
TRBJ2-7,few,TRBV20-1,TRBD2,TGCAGTGCAGCCGGGACTAGCGGAACCCACTACGAGCAGTACTTC,CSAAGTSGTHYEQYF
TRBJ2-7,-,TRBV28,-,TGTGCCACCGACCGGCCCCCGACGGCCGAGCAGTACTTC,CATDRPPTAEQYF
TRBJ2-4,-,TRBV5-5,TRBD2,TGTGCCAGCAGCTTGCTGGTCGGGGGAGGGCAGCAGTACTTC,CASSLLVGGGQQYF
TRBJ2-5,-,TRBV7-2,-,TGTGCCAGCAGTCCTCGCGCATCAATAGCACGAGAGACCCAGTACTTC,CASSPRASIARETQYF
TRBJ2-5,-,TRBV9,-,TGTGCCAGCAGCGTAAGAGGGGTGACCAGAGAGACCCAGTACTTC,CASSVRGVTRETQYF
TRBJ2-1,-,TRBV27,TRBD1,TGTGCCAGCAGTCAGCCGGGACAGGGGATAATGGGGCAGTTCTTC,CASSQPGQGIMGQFF